The entry below describes one TCR beta chain. The antigen is unknown. In the PCR, 60 Vbeta and 13 Jbeta primers were used. This table comes from immunoSEQ multiplex PCR, and its TCRdb copy is limited to in-frame clones, with some not included. The profile covers about 110,000 clones, with roughly 71% appearing a single time and 11% taken by the ten largest. The donors, nominally healthy at sampling, likely had unrecorded immune exposures. The data are from a study of cytomegalovirus exposure and HLA in healthy donors. Study-wide findings and caveats: According to an earlier analysis, most TCR beta V segments yielded productive rearrangements about 90% or about 30% of the time. An analysis was carried out later, and it reportedly showed fewer N-insertions in an Asian-associated ancestry cluster than the approximately 710-donor mean.

The length of the CDR3 is 18 residues. Trimming stripped 1 base from V and 0 bases from J, with 21 bases between. The germline V gene encodes CDR1 GTSNPN and CDR2 SVGIG (reference sequence). The sequence derives from a man aged 35-49 years in good health and CMV-seropositive. Specimen: PBMCs. The gene calls are TRBV30 and TRBJ1-1, with a possible D match to TRBD1 (6 bases). The CDR3 sequence: CAWSETDRLGSLNTEAFF. DNA of the CDR3: TGTGCCTGGAGTGAAACAGACAGGTTGGGGAGCCTGAACACTGAAGCTTTCTTT. Filled out from reference TRBV30 and TRBJ1-1, the complete variable domain reads SQTIHQWPATLVQPVGSPLSLECTVEGTSNPNLYWYRQAAGRGLQLLFYSVGIGQISSEVPQNLSASRPQDRQFILSSKKLLLSDSGFYLCAWSETDRLGSLNTEAFFGQGTRLTVV.